Sequencing of this T cell receptor beta chain was carried out in a study of response to subunit inactivated influenza vaccine. TCRdb re-called the RT-PCR reads through MiXCR, storing one row per CDR3 protein. The table lists about 780,000 distinct CDR3 sequences, less than 20% of them singletons. Details on this clonotype: Antigen specificity is unknown.

Germline CDR1 is LNHNV and CDR2 is YYDKDF (reference sequence). This CDR3 comprises 16 residues. Trimming removed 1 base at V and 0 bases at J, with 9 bases between. Findings of the study overall: Authors suggested each seasonal influenza vaccination recruits few new T cells.

The J gene is TRBJ2-2, the V gene TRBV15, with D tentatively TRBD1 (5 bases). The sample in question was PBMCs from blood, obtained about 5 days after vaccination. The clonotype was recovered from a man aged 50-59 years who received an inactivated influenza vaccine. CDR3 residues: CATSRGGGANTGELFF. CDR3 nucleotides: TGTGCCACCAGCAGAGGGGGCGGAGCGAACACCGGGGAGCTGTTTTTT.